Sequencing of this T cell receptor beta chain was carried out in a study of cytomegalovirus exposure and HLA in healthy donors. Findings and limits, study-wide: Immune exposure data for these donors was limited to CMV serostatus. HLA restriction was apparent for most CMV-associated TCR beta chains in a later analysis.

With respect to this clone: What it recognizes is unknown.

Although they were nominally healthy when sampled, donors likely had unrecorded immune exposures. A multiplex PCR was run with 60 Vbeta primers and 13 Jbeta primers. Here immunoSEQ multiplex PCR was the method, and the copy in TCRdb shows in-frame clones only, minus some. The sample has 150,000 to 200,000 clones, 84% seen once; the top ten hold around 0.93%. The clonotype originates from a man aged 30-40 years in good health and CMV-seronegative. The sequenced sample was PBMCs.

CDR3 in DNA: TGTGCCAGCAGCAATCCCCTGAGGGCGTACGCAGATACGCAGTATTTT. Translating gives CASSNPLRAYADTQYF. The chain combines TRBV5-6 with TRBJ2-3; TRBD2 is a possible D gene (5 bases). The CDR3 extends over 16 amino acids. V was clipped by 4 bases and J by 4 bases, with 19 bases between them. Germline CDR1 and CDR2: SGHDT and YYEEEE.